What follows are 30 T cell receptor beta chains derived from one specimen sequenced in a study of blood T cell repertoires in COVID-19. Data came from immunoSEQ multiplex PCR; TCRdb stores just in-frame clones and leaves some out. Of a few hundred thousand clones listed, about 79% were seen once; the top ten hold 9.7%. The specimen sequenced was peripheral blood. The receptors stem from a man in his fifties or sixties with active or convalescent COVID-19.

This rearrangement joins TRBV4-1 to TRBJ2-5; D is uncertain. There are 14 residues in the CDR3. Germline V gene data show CDR1 as MGHRA and CDR2 as YSYEKL. V was trimmed by 2 bases and J by 5 bases, leaving 12 bases between them. In nucleotides, the CDR3 is TGCGCCAGCAGCCAATTTGCAGGTGCTGAGACCCAGTACTTC. Translating gives CASSQFAGAETQYF.

CDR3 nucleotide sequence: TGTGCCAGCAGCTATGACCCCAGGTACCAGCCCCAGCATTTT. It translates to CASSYDPRYQPQHF. The V call is TRBV7-2, the J call TRBJ1-5, with no clear D. This CDR3 comprises 14 residues. Trimming cost V 4 bases and J 7 bases, with 14 bases left between them. CDR1 SGHTA and CDR2 FQGNSA come from the germline V gene.

J is TRBJ1-4 and V is TRBV7-2; 8 bases map to TRBD1. The CDR3 totals 15 residues. Trimming removed 4 bases from V and 7 bases from J; junction bases left unmatched: 8. Germline CDR1 and CDR2: SGHTA and FQGNSA. The CDR3: CASSSLDRAGEKLFF. Written as DNA, the CDR3 is TGTGCCAGCAGCTCTTTGGACAGGGCGGGTGAAAAACTGTTTTTT. The variable domain in full, completed from reference TRBV7-2 and TRBJ1-4, reads GAGVSQSPSNKVTEKGKDVELRCDPISGHTALYWYRQSLGQGLEFLIYFQGNSAPDKSGLPSDRFSAERTGGSVSTLTIQRTQQEDSAVYLCASSSLDRAGEKLFFGSGTQLSVL.

V usage is TRBV6-5 and J usage is TRBJ1-2; TRBD1 matches at 7 bases. This CDR3 is built from 15 residues. V trimming: 0 bases; J trimming: 4 bases; junction bases outside the gene matches: 5. Per the germline V gene, CDR1 is MNHEY and CDR2 is SVGAGI. The CDR3 loop reads CASSYSIGDSYGYTF. The CDR3 DNA reads as TGTGCCAGCAGTTACTCGATTGGGGACAGCTATGGCTACACCTTC.

This chain connects TRBV11-2 to TRBJ1-6, with D hard to call. Germline values: CDR1 SGHAT, CDR2 FQNNGV. V was cut by 1 base and J by 8 bases, with 9 bases left in between. This CDR3 region has 14 residues. The CDR3 DNA reads as TGTGCCAGCAGCTTAGCGGGGAATGATTCACCCCTCCACTTT. This translates into CASSLAGNDSPLHF.

V is TRBV11-2 and J is TRBJ2-7; D not resolved. The germline V gene has CDR1 SGHAT and CDR2 FQNNGV. The CDR3 length is 14 residues. V lost 5 bases to trimming and J lost 4 bases, with 15 bases between them. The DNA of the CDR3 is TGTGCCAGCAGCCCGAGCCACCTGTCGTACGAGCAGTACGTC. This sequence encodes CASSPSHLSYEQYV.

The chain couples TRBV2 to TRBJ2-2; 8 nucleotides line up with TRBD2. With 6 bases clipped from V and 1 base from J, the junction kept 13 bases outside the gene matches. The CDR3 has 18 residues. The germline gives CDR1 SNHLY, CDR2 FYNNEI. The CDR3 protein is CASSARLLAVLNTGELFF. The CDR3 DNA reads TGTGCCAGCAGCGCCAGGTTACTAGCGGTCCTGAACACCGGGGAGCTGTTTTTT.

This clone has just one count. The rearrangement joins TRBV27 to TRBJ2-6; TRBD2 matches 7 bases. V was pared by 6 bases and J by 3 bases, with 8 bases of the junction left unmatched. CDR3 length equals 16 residues. Germline V gene sequence: CDR1 MNHEY, CDR2 SMNVEV (reference sequence). The CDR3 bases are TGTGCCAGCAGAAACGGGGGGACGATTGGGGCCAACGTCCTGACTTTC. The encoded protein is CASRNGGTIGANVLTF.

This clone showed up just a few times. The genes are TRBV5-5 and TRBJ2-7; TRBD1 aligns across 8 bases. The CDR3 runs 15 residues. Trimming took 4 bases from V and 3 from J; bases not matched to a gene: 9. Germline V CDR1 and CDR2: SGHKS, YYEKEE (reference sequence). CDR3 region: CASSAGQGPIYEQYV. The CDR3 region has the DNA TGTGCCAGCAGCGCCGGACAGGGCCCCATCTACGAGCAGTACGTC.

The chain is built from TRBV21-1 and TRBJ2-1; TRBD2 reflects the table's D call only, with no check against the DNA. TRBV21-1 is a pseudogene segment. The CDR3 runs to 15 residues. Written as DNA, the CDR3 is TGTGCCAGCAACACTAGCGGGAGCTCCTACAATGAGCAGTTCTTC. It encodes CASNTSGSSYNEQFF.

The CDR3 loop reads CASSFSVVEGQVTGEAFF. The CDR3 region has the DNA TGTGCCAGCAGTTTCTCGGTGGTAGAGGGACAGGTAACGGGTGAAGCTTTCTTT. This chain links TRBV28 with TRBJ1-1; 8 nucleotides match TRBD1. The CDR3 is 18 residues long. V lost 3 bases to trimming and J lost 7 bases; unmatched junction nucleotides: 19. Per germline, CDR1 MDHEN and CDR2 SYDVKM.

This clone was recorded once. This chain connects TRBV7-3 to TRBJ2-7, with TRBD2 matching over 7 bases. After removal of 5 bases from V and 2 bases from J, the junction contained 12 bases not matched to a gene. This CDR3 comprises 16 residues. CDR1 is SGHTA and CDR2 is FQGTGA in the germline V gene. The CDR3 spells CASSPGGGGSPYEQYF. CDR3 nucleotides: TGTGCCAGCAGCCCCGGTGGAGGCGGGAGTCCCTACGAGCAGTACTTC.

V is TRBV7-9 and J is TRBJ1-1; D is undetermined. V was clipped by 3 bases and J by 0 bases, with 14 bases between them. From germline, CDR1 is SEHNR and CDR2 FQNEAQ (reference sequence). CDR3 size: 16 residues. CDR3 residues: CASSLLGVILNTEAFF. The CDR3, as DNA: TGTGCCAGCAGCTTGTTAGGAGTCATACTGAACACTGAAGCTTTCTTT.

The chain uses TRBV18 and TRBJ2-3; 7 nucleotides agree with TRBD1. Germline V CDR1 and CDR2: KGHSH, LQKENI. The trim removed 3 bases at V and 4 bases at J, leaving 10 bases unmatched. This CDR3 has 16 amino acids. CDR3 residues: CASSPGTAARADTQYF. DNA for the CDR3: TGTGCCAGCTCACCGGGGACAGCAGCAAGGGCAGATACGCAGTATTTT.

This CDR3 reads CSASQYGAQESGTDTQYF. As DNA, the CDR3 is TGCAGTGCTAGTCAGTATGGGGCGCAGGAATCGGGCACAGATACGCAGTATTTT. The chain links TRBV20-1 to TRBJ2-3, with a tentative D call TRBD1 (5 bases). The CDR3 consists of 18 residues. CDR1 DFQATT and CDR2 SNEGSKA come from the germline V gene (reference sequence). V lost 3 bases and J 1 base, leaving 23 bases between the germline ends.

The V gene is TRBV27, the J gene TRBJ1-2; 9 nucleotides align to TRBD1. V was pared by 0 bases and J by 4 bases, with 12 bases of the junction left unmatched. CDR1 is MNHEY, CDR2 SMNVEV, per germline (reference sequence). This CDR3 comprises 18 residues. The CDR3 coding sequence is TGTGCCAGCAGTTTATCGGGGTACTCACAGGGGGCCGTCTATGGCTACACCTTC. It yields the protein CASSLSGYSQGAVYGYTF.

The V gene is TRBV2, the J gene TRBJ2-1; D ambiguous. The germline V gene encodes CDR1 SNHLY and CDR2 FYNNEI. The CDR3 spans 13 residues. V dropped 7 bases and J dropped 1 base, with 8 bases sitting between them. The CDR3 region has the DNA TGTGCCAGCACCCATGAGTCCTACAATGAGCAGTTCTTC. Translated, it gives CASTHESYNEQFF.

In DNA form, the CDR3 reads TGTGCCAGCAGCGTAGACGGGAGTAACGATGAGCAGTTCTTC. Its protein is CASSVDGSNDEQFF. The chain employs TRBV9 and TRBJ2-1; weak D call: TRBD2 (6 bases). In germline, CDR1 is SGDLS, CDR2 YYNGEE. Trimming removed 0 bases at V and 8 bases at J, with 12 bases between. The CDR3 is 14 residues long.

The DNA of the CDR3 is TGCGCCAGCAGCCAAGACCACCGACTGGGTGTAAACACCATATATTTT. It translates to CASSQDHRLGVNTIYF. The chain is built from TRBV4-1 and TRBJ1-3; no firm D call. Trimming took off 0 bases at V and 6 bases at J, with 15 bases between the two ends. The CDR3 extends over 16 amino acids. Germline V gene data show CDR1 as MGHRA and CDR2 as YSYEKL.

This rearrangement joins TRBV18 to TRBJ2-2; TRBD2 aligns across 8 bases. Germline assignment: CDR1 KGHSH and CDR2 LQKENI. V lost 3 bases to trimming and J lost 1 base; unmatched junction nucleotides: 4. The CDR3 has 16 residues. The CDR3 DNA reads TGTGCCAGCTCACCGAATAGCGGGGTGAACACCGGGGAGCTGTTTTTT. Translating it yields CASSPNSGVNTGELFF. Variable domain in full (rest from reference TRBV18 and TRBJ2-2): NAGVMQNPRHLVRRRGQEARLRCSPMKGHSHVYWYRQLPEEGLKFMVYLQKENIIDESGMPKERFSAEFPKEGPSILRIQQVVRGDSAAYFCASSPNSGVNTGELFFGEGSRLTVL.

This sequence joins TRBV15 and TRBJ2-1, with TRBD1 identical over 10 bases. The germline CDR1 and CDR2 sequences are LNHNV and YYDKDF (reference sequence). CDR3 size: 16 residues. J lost 3 bases, V lost 3 bases, and 5 bases had no gene match. The DNA for the CDR3 is TGTGCCACCAGCAGGGGCGGGGACAGGGGCTACAATGAGCAGTTCTTC. Translating gives CATSRGGDRGYNEQFF.

This chain uses TRBV7-8 with TRBJ1-2, with D tentatively TRBD1 (5 bases). V was clipped by 3 bases and J by 3 bases, with 11 bases between them. The CDR3 is 14 amino acids. CDR1 is SGHVS and CDR2 is FQNEAQ in the germline V gene. The CDR3 region is CASSFTTADYGYTF. The CDR3 DNA reads as TGTGCCAGCAGCTTTACGACAGCTGACTATGGCTACACCTTC.

This chain connects TRBV7-9 to TRBJ2-3; a possible D gene is TRBD2 (6 bases). V was trimmed by 3 bases and J by 2 bases, leaving 12 bases between them. There are 15 residues in the CDR3. Per germline, CDR1 SEHNR and CDR2 FQNEAQ (reference sequence). The CDR3 nucleotides read TGTGCCAGCAGCTTCCTCCGGGGACTCACAGATACGCAGTATTTT. Encoded protein: CASSFLRGLTDTQYF.

V usage is TRBV6-6 and J usage is TRBJ1-1; D is unresolved. In germline, CDR1 is MNHNY, CDR2 SVGAGI (reference sequence). CDR3 length equals 14 residues. Trimming left V 1 base short and J 6 bases short, with 12 bases between. CDR3 region: CASSYYGEEAEAFF. The DNA of the CDR3 is TGTGCCAGCAGTTACTATGGGGAGGAAGCTGAAGCTTTCTTT.

V usage is TRBV7-9 and J usage is TRBJ1-4; D possibly corresponds to TRBD1 (5 bases). V dropped 5 bases and J dropped 5 bases, with 9 bases sitting between them. The CDR3 extends over 13 amino acids. Germline-derived CDR1 and CDR2 are SEHNR and FQNEAQ (reference sequence). CDR3 DNA: TGTGCCAGCAGCCTCAGACAGAATGAAAAACTGTTTTTT. Translated, it gives CASSLRQNEKLFF.

CDR3 in amino acids: CATNGLAGAGGELFF. The CDR3 DNA reads as TGTGCCACGAACGGCCTAGCGGGAGCCGGCGGGGAGCTGTTTTTT. This chain links TRBV28 with TRBJ2-2; 10 bases match TRBD2. The J segment lost 7 bases and the V segment lost 10 bases, leaving 12 bases of the junction unmatched. CDR1 and CDR2 (germline): MDHEN, SYDVKM. CDR3 length equals 15 residues.

This sequence joins TRBV27 and TRBJ2-7; the match to TRBD2 covers 10 bases. The CDR3 length is 15 residues. With V trimmed by 4 bases and J by 2 bases, 5 bases remained unmatched. Germline assignment: CDR1 MNHEY and CDR2 SMNVEV (reference sequence). CDR3: CASSSPGLATYEQYF. DNA of the CDR3: TGTGCCAGCAGTTCACCGGGACTAGCGACCTACGAGCAGTACTTC.

The chain uses TRBV2 and TRBJ2-3; 11 bases map to TRBD1. The CDR3 extends over 16 amino acids. Germline V CDR1 and CDR2: SNHLY, FYNNEI. V lost 7 bases to trimming and J lost 2 bases; unmatched junction nucleotides: 8. The CDR3 coding sequence is TGTGCCAGCATCGTGTGGGACAGGGGGTCCACAGATACGCAGTATTTT. It translates to CASIVWDRGSTDTQYF.

The chain couples TRBV10-3 to TRBJ2-1; 7 positions match TRBD1. V was pared by 2 bases and J by 5 bases, with 3 bases of the junction left unmatched. In germline, CDR1 is ENHRY, CDR2 SYGVKD. The CDR3 has 14 amino acids. The CDR3 sequence is CAISEEGTDNEQFF. The CDR3 region has the DNA TGTGCCATCAGTGAGGAAGGGACAGACAATGAGCAGTTCTTC.

V usage is TRBV7-3 and J usage is TRBJ1-1; 9 bases line up with TRBD1. Germline assignment: CDR1 SGHTA and CDR2 FQGTGA. The CDR3 totals 17 residues. V was clipped by 4 bases and J by 1 base; unmatched bases: 10. The DNA for the CDR3 is TGTGCCAGCAGCTATACACAGGGGGCGCCCGGGAACACTGAAGCTTTCTTT. Its translation: CASSYTQGAPGNTEAFF.